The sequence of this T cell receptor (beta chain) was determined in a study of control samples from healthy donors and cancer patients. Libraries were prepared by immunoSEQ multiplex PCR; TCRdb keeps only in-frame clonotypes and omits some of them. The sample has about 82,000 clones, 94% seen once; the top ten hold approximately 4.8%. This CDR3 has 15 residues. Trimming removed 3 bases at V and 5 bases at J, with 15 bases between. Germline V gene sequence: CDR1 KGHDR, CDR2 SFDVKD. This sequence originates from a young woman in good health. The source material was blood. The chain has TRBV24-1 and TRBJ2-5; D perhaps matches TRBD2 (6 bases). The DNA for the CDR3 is TGTGCCACCAGTGATCCACAGGACTATCCGGAGACCCAGTACTTC. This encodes CATSDPQDYPETQYF.